The entry that follows covers one T cell receptor (beta chain) sequence. Trimming removed 8 bases from V and 0 bases from J; junction bases left unmatched: 7. The CDR3 totals 15 residues. Germline-derived CDR1 and CDR2 are LGHDT and YNNKEL (reference sequence). Sequencing was performed with immunoSEQ multiplex PCR; in TCRdb, only in-frame clones are kept and a portion is missing. The repertoire includes 350,000 to 550,000 clones, more than 85% of them detected once, and around 4.4% sits in the top ten. The source of the sample is a study of blood T cell repertoires in COVID-19. Study summary: Samples representing acute and convalescent COVID-19 were sourced from the United States, Italy and Spain. T cells, B-cell-depleted T cells, or PBMCs supplied cDNA or gDNA.

This TCR derives from a woman aged 25 to 39 with acute or convalescent COVID-19. The sequenced sample consisted of peripheral blood. This sequence joins TRBV3-1 (or the pseudogene TRBV3-2) and TRBJ2-3, with TRBD2 matching 8 bases. The CDR3 spells CASGYSGTSTDTQYF. For the CDR3, the DNA is TGTGCCAGCGGTTATAGCGGGACGAGCACAGATACGCAGTATTTT.